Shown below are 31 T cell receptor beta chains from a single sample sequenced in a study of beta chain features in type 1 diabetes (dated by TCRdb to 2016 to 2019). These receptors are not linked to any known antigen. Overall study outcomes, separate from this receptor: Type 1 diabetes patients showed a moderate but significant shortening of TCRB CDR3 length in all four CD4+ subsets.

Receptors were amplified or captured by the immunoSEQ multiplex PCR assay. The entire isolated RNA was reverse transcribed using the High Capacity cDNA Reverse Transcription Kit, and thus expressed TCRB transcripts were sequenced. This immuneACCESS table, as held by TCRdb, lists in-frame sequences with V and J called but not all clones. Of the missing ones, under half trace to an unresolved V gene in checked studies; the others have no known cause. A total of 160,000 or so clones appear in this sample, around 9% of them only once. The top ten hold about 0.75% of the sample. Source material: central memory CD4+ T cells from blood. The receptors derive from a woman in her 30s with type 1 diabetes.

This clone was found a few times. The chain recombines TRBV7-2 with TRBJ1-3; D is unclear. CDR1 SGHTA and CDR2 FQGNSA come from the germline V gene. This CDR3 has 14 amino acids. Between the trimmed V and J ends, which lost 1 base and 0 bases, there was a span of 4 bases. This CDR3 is CASSLGLSGNTIYF. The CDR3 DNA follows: TGTGCCAGCAGCTTAGGTCTCTCTGGAAACACCATATATTTT.

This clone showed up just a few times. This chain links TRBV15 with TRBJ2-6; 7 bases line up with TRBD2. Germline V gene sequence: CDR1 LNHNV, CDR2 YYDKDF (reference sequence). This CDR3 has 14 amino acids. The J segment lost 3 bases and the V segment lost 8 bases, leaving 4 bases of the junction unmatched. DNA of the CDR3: TGTGCCACCTATCGGGAGGATGGGGCCAACGTCCTGACTTTC. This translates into CATYREDGANVLTF.

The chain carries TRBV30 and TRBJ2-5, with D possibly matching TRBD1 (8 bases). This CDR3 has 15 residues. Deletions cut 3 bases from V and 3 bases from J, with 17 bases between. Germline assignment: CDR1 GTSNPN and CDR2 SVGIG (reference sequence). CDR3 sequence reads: CAWSPRTGREETQYF. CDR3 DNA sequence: TGTGCCTGGAGCCCCCGGACAGGGAGGGAAGAGACCCAGTACTTC.

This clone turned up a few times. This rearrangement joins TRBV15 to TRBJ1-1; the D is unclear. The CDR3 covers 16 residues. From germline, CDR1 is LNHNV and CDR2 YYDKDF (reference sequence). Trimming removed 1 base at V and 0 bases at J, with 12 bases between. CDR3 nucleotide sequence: TGTGCCACCAGCAGAGGAGTCATATTATTGAACACTGAAGCTTTCTTT. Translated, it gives CATSRGVILLNTEAFF.

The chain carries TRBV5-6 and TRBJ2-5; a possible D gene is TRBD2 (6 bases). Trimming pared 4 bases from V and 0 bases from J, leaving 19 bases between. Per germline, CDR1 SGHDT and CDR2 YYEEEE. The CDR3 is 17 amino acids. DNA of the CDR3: TGTGCCAGCAGCCCCCTCGGGGGTCGGGGGTACCAAGAGACCCAGTACTTC. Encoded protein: CASSPLGGRGYQETQYF.

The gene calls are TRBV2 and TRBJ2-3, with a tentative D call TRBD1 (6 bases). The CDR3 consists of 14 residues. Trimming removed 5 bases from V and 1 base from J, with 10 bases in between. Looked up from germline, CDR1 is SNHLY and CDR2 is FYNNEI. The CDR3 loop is CASSPRTGTDTQYF. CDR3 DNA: TGTGCCAGCAGTCCGAGGACAGGCACAGATACGCAGTATTTT. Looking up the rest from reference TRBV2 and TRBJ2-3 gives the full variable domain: EPEVTQTPSHQVTQMGQEVILRCVPISNHLYFYWYRQILGQKVEFLVSFYNNEISEKSEIFDDQFSVERPDGSNFTLKIRSTKLEDSAMYFCASSPRTGTDTQYFGPGTRLTVL.

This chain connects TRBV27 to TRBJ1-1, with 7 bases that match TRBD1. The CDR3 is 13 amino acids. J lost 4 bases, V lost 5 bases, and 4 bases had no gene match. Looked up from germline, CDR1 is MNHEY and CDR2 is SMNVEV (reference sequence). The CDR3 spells CASSDTGVTEAFF. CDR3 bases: TGTGCCAGCAGTGACACAGGGGTCACTGAAGCTTTCTTT.

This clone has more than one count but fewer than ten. CDR3 in amino acids: CAWSVWLAGADTQYF. CDR3 coding DNA: TGTGCCTGGAGTGTATGGCTAGCGGGAGCCGATACGCAGTATTTT. This chain connects TRBV30 to TRBJ2-3, with TRBD2 matching over 10 bases. The V segment lost 0 bases and the J segment 6 bases; nucleotides outside the gene matches: 6. The CDR3 contains 15 residues. Germline V gene lookup returns CDR1 GTSNPN and CDR2 SVGIG (reference sequence). Combining the CDR3 with reference TRBV30 and TRBJ2-3 gives the whole variable domain SQTIHQWPATLVQPVGSPLSLECTVEGTSNPNLYWYRQAAGRGLQLLFYSVGIGQISSEVPQNLSASRPQDRQFILSSKKLLLSDSGFYLCAWSVWLAGADTQYFGPGTRLTVL.

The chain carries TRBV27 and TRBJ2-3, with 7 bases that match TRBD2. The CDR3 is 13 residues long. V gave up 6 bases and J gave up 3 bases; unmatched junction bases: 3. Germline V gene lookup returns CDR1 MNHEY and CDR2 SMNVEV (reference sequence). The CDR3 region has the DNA TGTGCCAGCAGCCATAGCGGGACAGATACGCAGTATTTT. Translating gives CASSHSGTDTQYF.

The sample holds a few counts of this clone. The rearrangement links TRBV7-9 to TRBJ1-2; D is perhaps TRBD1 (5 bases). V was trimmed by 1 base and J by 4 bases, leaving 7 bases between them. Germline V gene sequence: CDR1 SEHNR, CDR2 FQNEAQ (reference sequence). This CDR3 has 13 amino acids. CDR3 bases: TGTGCCAGCAGCTTAGGACAGACCTATGGCTACACCTTC. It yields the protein CASSLGQTYGYTF.

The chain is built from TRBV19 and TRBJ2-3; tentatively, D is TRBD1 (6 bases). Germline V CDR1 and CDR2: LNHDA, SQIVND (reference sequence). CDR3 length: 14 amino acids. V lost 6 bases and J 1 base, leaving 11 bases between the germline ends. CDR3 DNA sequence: TGTGCCAGTAGATGGTCAGGGGGCACAGATACGCAGTATTTT. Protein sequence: CASRWSGGTDTQYF. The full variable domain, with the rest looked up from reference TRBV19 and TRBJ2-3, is DGGITQSPKYLFRKEGQNVTLSCEQNLNHDAMYWYRQDPGQGLRLIYYSQIVNDFQKGDIAEGYSVSREKKESFPLTVTSAQKNPTAFYLCASRWSGGTDTQYFGPGTRLTVL.

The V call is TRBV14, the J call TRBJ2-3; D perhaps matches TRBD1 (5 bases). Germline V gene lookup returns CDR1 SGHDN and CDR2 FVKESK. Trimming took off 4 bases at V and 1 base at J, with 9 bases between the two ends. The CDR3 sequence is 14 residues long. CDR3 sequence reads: CASSPQTGTDTQYF. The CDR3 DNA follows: TGTGCCAGCAGCCCTCAGACAGGCACAGATACGCAGTATTTT.

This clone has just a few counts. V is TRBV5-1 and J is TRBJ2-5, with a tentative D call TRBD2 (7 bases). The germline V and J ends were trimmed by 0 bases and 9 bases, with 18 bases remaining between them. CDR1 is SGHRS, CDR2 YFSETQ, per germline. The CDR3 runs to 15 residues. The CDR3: CASSLDPGRGQAQYF. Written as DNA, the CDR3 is TGCGCCAGCAGCTTGGATCCGGGGCGGGGGCAGGCCCAGTACTTC.

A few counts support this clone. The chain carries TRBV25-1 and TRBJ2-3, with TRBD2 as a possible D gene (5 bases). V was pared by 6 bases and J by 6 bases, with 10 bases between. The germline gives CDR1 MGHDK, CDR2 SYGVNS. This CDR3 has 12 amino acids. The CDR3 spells CASRSREDTQYF. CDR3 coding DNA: TGTGCCAGCAGATCAAGGGAGGATACGCAGTATTTT.

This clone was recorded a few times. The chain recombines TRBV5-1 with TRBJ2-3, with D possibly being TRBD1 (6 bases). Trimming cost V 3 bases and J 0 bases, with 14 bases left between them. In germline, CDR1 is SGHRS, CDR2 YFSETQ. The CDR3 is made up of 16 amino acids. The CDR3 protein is CASSYGGTYSTDTQYF. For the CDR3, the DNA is TGCGCCAGCAGCTATGGTGGGACATATAGCACAGATACGCAGTATTTT.

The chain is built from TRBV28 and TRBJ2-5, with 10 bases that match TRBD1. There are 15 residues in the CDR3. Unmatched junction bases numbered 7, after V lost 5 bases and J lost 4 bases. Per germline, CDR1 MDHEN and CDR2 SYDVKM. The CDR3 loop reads CASSGDRGWRETQYF. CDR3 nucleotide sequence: TGTGCCAGCAGTGGGGACAGGGGTTGGAGAGAGACCCAGTACTTC.

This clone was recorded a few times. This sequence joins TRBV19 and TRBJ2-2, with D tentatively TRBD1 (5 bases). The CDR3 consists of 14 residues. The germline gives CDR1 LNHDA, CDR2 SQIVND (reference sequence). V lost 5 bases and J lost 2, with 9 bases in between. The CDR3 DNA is TGTGCCAGTAGTTCCCAGGGTAACACCGGGGAGCTGTTTTTT. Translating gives CASSSQGNTGELFF.

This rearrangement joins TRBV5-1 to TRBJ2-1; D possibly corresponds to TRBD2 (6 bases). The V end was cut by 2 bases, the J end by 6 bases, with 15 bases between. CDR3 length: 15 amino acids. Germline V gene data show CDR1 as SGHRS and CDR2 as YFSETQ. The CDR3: CASSLAGGYANEQFF. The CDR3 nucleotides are TGCGCCAGCAGCTTAGCCGGGGGTTACGCCAATGAGCAGTTCTTC. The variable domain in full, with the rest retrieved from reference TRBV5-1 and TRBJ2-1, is KAGVTQTPRYLIKTRGQQVTLSCSPISGHRSVSWYQQTPGQGLQFLFEYFSETQRNKGNFPGRFSGRQFSNSRSEMNVSTLELGDSALYLCASSLAGGYANEQFFGPGTRLTVL.

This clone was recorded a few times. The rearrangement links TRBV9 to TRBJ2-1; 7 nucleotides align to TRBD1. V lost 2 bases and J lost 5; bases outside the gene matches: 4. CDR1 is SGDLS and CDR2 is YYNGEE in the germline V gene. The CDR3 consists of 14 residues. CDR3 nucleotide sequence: TGTGCCAGCAGCGTCGGGGACAGTCACAATGAGCAGTTCTTC. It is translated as CASSVGDSHNEQFF.

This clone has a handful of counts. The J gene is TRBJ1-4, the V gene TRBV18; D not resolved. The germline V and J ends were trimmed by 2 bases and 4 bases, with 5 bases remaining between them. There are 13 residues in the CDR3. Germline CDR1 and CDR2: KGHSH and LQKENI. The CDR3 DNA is TGTGCCAGCTCACCAGCGGGTAATGAAAAACTGTTTTTT. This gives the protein CASSPAGNEKLFF.

As DNA, the CDR3 is TGTGCCAGCAGCTTAGTTGGCGGGAGGTCCAATGAGCAGTTCTTC. It is translated as CASSLVGGRSNEQFF. The chain combines TRBV7-6 with TRBJ2-1, with TRBD2 identical over 8 bases. Germline CDR1 SGHVS, CDR2 FNYEAQ. Trimming at V came to 1 base and at J to 6 bases, leaving 5 bases not matched to a gene. This CDR3 has 15 residues.

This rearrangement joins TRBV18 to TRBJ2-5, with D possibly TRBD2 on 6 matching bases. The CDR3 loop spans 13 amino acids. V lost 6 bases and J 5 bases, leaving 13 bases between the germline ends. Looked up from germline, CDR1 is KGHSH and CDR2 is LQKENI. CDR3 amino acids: CASSRDRGETQYF. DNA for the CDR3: TGTGCCAGCTCCCGAGACCGGGGGGAGACCCAGTACTTC.

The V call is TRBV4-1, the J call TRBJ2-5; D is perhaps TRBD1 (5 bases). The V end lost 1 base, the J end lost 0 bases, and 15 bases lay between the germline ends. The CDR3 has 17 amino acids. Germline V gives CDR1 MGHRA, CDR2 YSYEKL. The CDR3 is CASSQVPLTDYQETQYF. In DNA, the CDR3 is TGCGCCAGCAGCCAAGTCCCACTGACAGACTACCAAGAGACCCAGTACTTC.

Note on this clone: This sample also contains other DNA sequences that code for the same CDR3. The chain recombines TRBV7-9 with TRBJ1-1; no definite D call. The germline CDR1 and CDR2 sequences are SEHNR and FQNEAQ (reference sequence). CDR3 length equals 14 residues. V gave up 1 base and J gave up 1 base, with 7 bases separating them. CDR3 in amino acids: CASSLGGRNTEAFF. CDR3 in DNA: TGTGCCAGCAGCTTAGGAGGCAGGAACACTGAAGCTTTCTTT.

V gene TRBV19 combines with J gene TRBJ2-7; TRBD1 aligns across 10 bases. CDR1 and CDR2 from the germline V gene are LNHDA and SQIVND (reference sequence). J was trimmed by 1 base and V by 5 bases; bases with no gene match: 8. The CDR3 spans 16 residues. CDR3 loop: CASSAPGQGLSYEQYF. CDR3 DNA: TGTGCCAGTAGTGCGCCGGGACAGGGGTTATCCTACGAGCAGTACTTC.

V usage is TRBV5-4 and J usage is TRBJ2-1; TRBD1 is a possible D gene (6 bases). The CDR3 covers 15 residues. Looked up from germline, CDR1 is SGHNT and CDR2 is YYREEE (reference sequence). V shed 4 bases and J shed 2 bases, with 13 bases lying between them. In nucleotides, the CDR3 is TGTGCCAGCAGCCCCGACAGGTTCCCCTACAATGAGCAGTTCTTC. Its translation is CASSPDRFPYNEQFF.

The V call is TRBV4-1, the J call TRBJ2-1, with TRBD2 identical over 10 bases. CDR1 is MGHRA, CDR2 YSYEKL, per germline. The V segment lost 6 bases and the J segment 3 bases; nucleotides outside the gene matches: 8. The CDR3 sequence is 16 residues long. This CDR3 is CASRPSGTSDYNEQFF. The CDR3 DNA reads TGCGCCAGCAGACCTTCCGGGACTAGCGACTACAATGAGCAGTTCTTC.

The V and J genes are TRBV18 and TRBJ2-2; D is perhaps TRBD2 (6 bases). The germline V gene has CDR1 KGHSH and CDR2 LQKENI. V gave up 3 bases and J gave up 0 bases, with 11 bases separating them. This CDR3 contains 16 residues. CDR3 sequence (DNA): TGTGCCAGCTCACCCGCTCGACTAGCGAACACCGGGGAGCTGTTTTTT. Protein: CASSPARLANTGELFF.

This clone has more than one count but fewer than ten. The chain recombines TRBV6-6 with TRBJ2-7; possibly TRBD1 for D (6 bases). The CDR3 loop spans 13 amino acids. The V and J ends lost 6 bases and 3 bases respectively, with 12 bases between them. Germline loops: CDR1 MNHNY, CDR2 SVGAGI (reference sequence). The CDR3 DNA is TGTGCCAGCAGCCAGGGGAGAAACTACGAGCAGTACTTC. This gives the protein CASSQGRNYEQYF.

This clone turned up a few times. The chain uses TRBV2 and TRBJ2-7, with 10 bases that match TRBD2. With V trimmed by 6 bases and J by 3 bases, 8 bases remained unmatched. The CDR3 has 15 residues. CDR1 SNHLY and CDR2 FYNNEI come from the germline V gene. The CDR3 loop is CASRRPAGGSYEQYF. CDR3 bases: TGTGCCAGCAGAAGGCCAGCGGGGGGGAGCTACGAGCAGTACTTC.

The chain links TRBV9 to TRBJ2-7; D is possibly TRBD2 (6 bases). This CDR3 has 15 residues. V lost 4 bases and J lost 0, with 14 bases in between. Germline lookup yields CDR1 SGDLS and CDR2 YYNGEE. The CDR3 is CASSPGSGVSYEQYF. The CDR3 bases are TGTGCCAGCAGCCCCGGGAGTGGGGTCTCCTACGAGCAGTACTTC.